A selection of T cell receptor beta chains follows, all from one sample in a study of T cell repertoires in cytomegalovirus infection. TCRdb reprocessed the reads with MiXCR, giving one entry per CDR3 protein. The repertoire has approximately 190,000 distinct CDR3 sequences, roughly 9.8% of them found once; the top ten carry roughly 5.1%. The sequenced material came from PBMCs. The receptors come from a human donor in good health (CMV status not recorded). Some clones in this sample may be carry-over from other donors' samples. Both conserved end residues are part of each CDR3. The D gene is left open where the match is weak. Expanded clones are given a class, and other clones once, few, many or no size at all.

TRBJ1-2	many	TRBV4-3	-	CASSRDTGFVGYTF	TGCGCCAGCAGCCGCGATACAGGGTTTGTTGGCTACACCTTC
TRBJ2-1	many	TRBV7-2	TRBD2	CASSSRSGRTQLSYNEQFF	TGTGCCAGCAGCTCACGTAGCGGGAGGACCCAGTTATCCTACAATGAGCAGTTCTTC
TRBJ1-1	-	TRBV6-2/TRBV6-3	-	CASRGEEGEAFF	TGTGCCAGCAGGGGGGAAGAGGGTGAAGCTTTCTTT
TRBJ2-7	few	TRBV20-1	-	CSASGFSYEQYF	TGCAGTGCGTCGGGGTTCTCCTACGAGCAGTACTTC
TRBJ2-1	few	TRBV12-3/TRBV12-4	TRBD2	CASSPTRIGLAGGDEQFF	TGTGCCAGCAGTCCAACCCGTATCGGACTAGCGGGAGGGGATGAGCAGTTCTTC
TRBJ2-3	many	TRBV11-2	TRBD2	CASSLYASGARPDTQYF	TGTGCCAGCAGCTTATACGCTAGCGGGGCCAGGCCAGATACGCAGTATTTT
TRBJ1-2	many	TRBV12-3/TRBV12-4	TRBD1	CASSAPDRGHGYTF	TGTGCCAGCAGCGCTCCCGACAGGGGCCATGGCTACACCTTC
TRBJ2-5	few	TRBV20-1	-	CSARAGQETQYF	TGCAGTGCCAGGGCAGGCCAAGAGACCCAGTACTTC
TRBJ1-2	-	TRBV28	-	CASVKGRNGYTF	TGTGCCAGCGTCAAGGGGAGAAATGGCTACACCTTC
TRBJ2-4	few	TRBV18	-	CASASLASRAENIQYF	TGTGCCAGCGCGTCACTCGCCTCCAGGGCGGAAAACATTCAGTACTTC
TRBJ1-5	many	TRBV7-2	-	CASSLQGSQPQHF	TGTGCCAGCAGTTTACAGGGAAGTCAGCCCCAGCATTTT
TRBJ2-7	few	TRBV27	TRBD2	CASSPLISGGLYEQYF	TGTGCCAGCAGTCCCCTAATTAGCGGGGGCCTTTACGAGCAGTACTTC
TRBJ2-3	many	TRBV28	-	CASDRGDTDTQYF	TGTGCCAGCGACCGGGGAGACACAGATACGCAGTATTTT
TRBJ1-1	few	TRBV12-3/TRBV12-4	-	CASRIALGKNTEAFF	TGTGCCAGCCGAATCGCGTTGGGGAAGAACACTGAAGCTTTCTTT
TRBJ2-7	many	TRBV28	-	CASSPPVTKSSYEQYF	TGTGCCAGCAGCCCACCCGTGACCAAGAGCTCCTACGAGCAGTACTTC
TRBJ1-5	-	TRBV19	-	CASSTLRNRKQPQHF	TGTGCCAGTAGTACCCTGAGGAACAGGAAACAGCCCCAGCATTTT
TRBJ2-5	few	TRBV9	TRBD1	CASSSSGTGGKETQYF	TGTGCCAGCAGCAGCTCCGGGACAGGGGGTAAAGAGACCCAGTACTTC
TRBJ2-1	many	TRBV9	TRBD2	CASSVASGDYNEQFF	TGTGCCAGCAGCGTAGCTAGCGGTGACTACAATGAGCAGTTCTTC
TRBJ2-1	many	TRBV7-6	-	CASSLQTGHPQNEQFF	TGTGCCAGCAGCCTGCAAACGGGACACCCCCAAAATGAGCAGTTCTTC
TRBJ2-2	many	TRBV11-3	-	CASSLNGGAITGELFF	TGTGCCAGCAGCTTAAACGGCGGGGCGATCACCGGGGAGCTGTTTTTT
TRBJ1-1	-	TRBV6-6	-	CASRTSGRPFISNAEAFF	TGTGCCAGCAGGACCTCGGGCCGTCCCTTTATATCGAATGCTGAAGCTTTCTTT
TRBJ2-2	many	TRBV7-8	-	CASSPRADYTGELFF	TGTGCCAGCAGCCCAAGAGCGGACTACACCGGGGAGCTGTTTTTT
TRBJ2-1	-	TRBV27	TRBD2	CASSLSLAVSYNEQFF	TGTGCCAGCAGTTTATCGCTAGCGGTCTCCTACAATGAGCAGTTCTTC
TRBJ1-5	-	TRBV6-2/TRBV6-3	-	CASNPELFGQPQHF	TGTGCCAGCAACCCGGAGCTTTTCGGTCAGCCCCAGCATTTT
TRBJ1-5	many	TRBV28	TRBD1	CASSGGQGSNQPQHF	TGTGCCAGCAGTGGGGGACAGGGGAGCAATCAGCCCCAGCATTTT
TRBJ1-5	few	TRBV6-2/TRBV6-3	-	CASSYLSGDQPQHF	TGTGCCAGCAGTTACTTATCAGGGGACCAGCCCCAGCATTTT
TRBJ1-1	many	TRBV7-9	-	CASSPQGQTPWPEAFF	TGTGCCAGCAGCCCCCAGGGACAAACCCCGTGGCCTGAAGCTTTCTTT
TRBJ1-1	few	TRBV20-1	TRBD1	CSARGNRGVITEAFF	TGCAGTGCTAGGGGAAACAGGGGTGTAATCACTGAAGCTTTCTTT
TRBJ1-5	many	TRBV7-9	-	CASSLAADQPQHF	TGTGCCAGCAGCTTAGCGGCGGATCAGCCCCAGCATTTT
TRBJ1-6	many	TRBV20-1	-	CSAIQDPFYSPLHF	TGCAGTGCTATCCAGGACCCATTTTATTCACCCCTCCACTTT
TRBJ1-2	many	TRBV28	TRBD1	CASSPEGQGNYGYTF	TGTGCCAGCAGTCCAGAGGGACAGGGGAACTATGGCTACACCTTC
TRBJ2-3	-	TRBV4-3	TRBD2	CASSQGGGAGTDTQYF	TGCGCCAGCAGCCAAGGCGGGGGGGCGGGAACAGATACGCAGTATTTT
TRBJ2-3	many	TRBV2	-	CASGTRNSDTQYF	TGTGCCAGCGGGACTCGAAACTCAGATACGCAGTATTTT
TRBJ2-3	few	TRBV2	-	CASIEGPDTDTQYF	TGTGCCAGCATAGAAGGACCAGACACAGATACGCAGTATTTT
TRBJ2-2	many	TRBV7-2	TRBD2	CASSLALLAATGELFF	TGTGCCAGCAGCTTAGCCTTACTAGCGGCCACCGGGGAGCTGTTTTTT
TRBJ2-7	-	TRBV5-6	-	CASSLGLVSSYEQYF	TGTGCCAGCAGCTTGGGGTTAGTCAGCTCCTACGAGCAGTACTTC
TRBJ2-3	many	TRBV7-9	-	CASSKLRWSSDHTQYF	TGTGCCAGCAGCAAGTTAAGATGGAGTAGCGACCATACGCAGTATTTT
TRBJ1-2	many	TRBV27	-	CASSFGQGNYGYTF	TGTGCCAGCAGTTTTGGGCAGGGCAACTATGGCTACACCTTC
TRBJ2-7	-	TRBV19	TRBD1	CASSPTGTGGTYEQYF	TGTGCCAGTAGTCCCACCGGGACAGGGGGAACCTACGAGCAGTACTTC
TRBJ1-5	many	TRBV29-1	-	CSVAWGGDQPQHF	TGCAGCGTTGCGTGGGGAGGGGATCAGCCCCAGCATTTT
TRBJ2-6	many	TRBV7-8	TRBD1	CASSFLRPTGTGANVLTF	TGTGCCAGCAGCTTCCTCCGGCCGACAGGGACCGGGGCCAACGTCCTGACTTTC
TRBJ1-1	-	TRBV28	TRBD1	CASSFPTGNGGAFF	TGTGCCAGCAGTTTCCCGACAGGGAACGGAGGAGCTTTCTTT
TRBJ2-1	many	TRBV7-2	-	CASSSGGQSYNEQFF	TGTGCCAGCAGCTCCGGGGGACAGTCCTACAATGAGCAGTTCTTC
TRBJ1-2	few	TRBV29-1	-	CSVEGSRRTEDGYTF	TGCAGCGTTGAGGGTAGTAGGCGGACGGAAGATGGCTACACCTTC
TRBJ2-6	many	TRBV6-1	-	CAGCVGRSGANVLTF	TGTGCCGGGTGCGTAGGAAGGTCTGGGGCCAACGTCCTGACTTTC
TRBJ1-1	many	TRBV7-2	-	CASSLLFGDLMNTEAFF	TGTGCCAGCAGCTTATTGTTTGGTGATCTAATGAACACTGAAGCTTTCTTT
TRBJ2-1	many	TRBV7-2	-	CASSLVQGSMGNEQFF	TGTGCCAGCAGCTTAGTCCAGGGCTCAATGGGCAATGAGCAGTTCTTC
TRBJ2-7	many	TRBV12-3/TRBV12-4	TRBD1	CASSFRNPGQVNSYEQYF	TGTGCCAGCAGTTTCAGGAACCCGGGACAGGTGAACTCCTACGAGCAGTACTTC
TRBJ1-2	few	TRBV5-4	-	CASRPPAGNYGYTF	TGTGCCAGCAGGCCGCCGGCAGGGAACTATGGCTACACCTTC
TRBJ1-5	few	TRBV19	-	CASSAGTHGNQPQHF	TGTGCCAGTAGTGCCGGGACTCATGGCAATCAGCCCCAGCATTTT
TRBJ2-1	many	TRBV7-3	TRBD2	CASSLGGGTSGYNEQFF	TGTGCCAGCAGCCTAGGGGGCGGGACTAGCGGATACAATGAGCAGTTCTTC